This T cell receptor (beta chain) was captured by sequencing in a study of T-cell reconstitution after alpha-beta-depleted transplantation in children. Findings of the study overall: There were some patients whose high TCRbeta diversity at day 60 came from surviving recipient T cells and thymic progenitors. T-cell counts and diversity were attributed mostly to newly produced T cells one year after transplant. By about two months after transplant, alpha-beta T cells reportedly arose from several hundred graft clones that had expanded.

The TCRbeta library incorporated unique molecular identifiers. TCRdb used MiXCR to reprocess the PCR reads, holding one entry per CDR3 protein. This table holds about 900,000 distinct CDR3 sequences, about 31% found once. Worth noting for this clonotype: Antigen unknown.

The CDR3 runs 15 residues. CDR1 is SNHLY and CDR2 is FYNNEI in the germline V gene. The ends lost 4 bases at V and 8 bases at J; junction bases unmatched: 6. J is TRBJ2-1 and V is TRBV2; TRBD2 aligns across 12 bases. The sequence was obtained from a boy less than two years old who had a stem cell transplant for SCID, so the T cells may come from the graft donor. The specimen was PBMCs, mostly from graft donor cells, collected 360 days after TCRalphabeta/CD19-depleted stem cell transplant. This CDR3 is CASSVGSSGRDEQFF. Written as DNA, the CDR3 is TGTGCCAGCAGTGTAGGGTCTAGCGGGAGGGATGAGCAGTTCTTC.